This T cell receptor (beta chain) was profiled in a study of human T cells and chemical hapten exposure. As to time point: healthy volunteer bleed at 2 weeks. Someone pulled total RNA out of unfractionated whole blood. In the library, unique molecular identifiers were attached to individual cDNA molecules. TCRdb ran MiXCR on the RACE reads and lists one entry per CDR3 protein. The repertoire includes around 130,000 distinct CDR3 sequences, more than 7.5% of them detected once, and around 1.7% sits in the top ten. Material for sequencing was whole blood. The sequence was obtained from a male donor in good health. Some clones in this sample may be carry-over from other donors' samples.

Here the CDR3 reads CASTANDYEQYF. CDR3 in DNA: TGTGCCAGCACGGCTAATGATTACGAGCAGTACTTC. V gene TRBV2 combines with J gene TRBJ2-7; unclear D gene. CDR1 SNHLY and CDR2 FYNNEI come from the germline V gene. This CDR3 is 12 amino acids long. Between the trimmed V and J ends, which lost 7 bases and 4 bases, there was a span of 11 bases.